The 14 T cell receptor beta chains reported below all come from one sample, sequenced in a study of blood T cells in healthy people across ages (dated by TCRdb to about 2015). Library generation was performed with 5' RACE. Sequenced on an Illumina HiSeq 2500. A second roughly 6 to 11 cycle PCR used a sample-barcoded 5' primer and a J-beta primer mix. TCRdb redid the processing of the public reads, applying fastp at Q25 and MiXCR, and retained in-frame beta chains. One record per CDR3 amino acid sequence lists the most common genes and DNA. The sample data list some 1,500,000 distinct CDR3 sequences, and approximately 43% of these were observed just once. The ten largest account for around 4% of the sample. Material for sequencing was blood. These receptors came from a woman younger than 30 in good health.

This clonotype was observed once. The J gene is TRBJ2-3, the V gene TRBV7-6, with TRBD1 as a possible D gene (5 bases). Trimming took off 0 bases at V and 8 bases at J, with 12 bases between the two ends. Germline V lookup: CDR1 SGHVS, CDR2 FNYEAQ. The CDR3 sequence is 14 residues long. The CDR3 nucleotides are TGTGCCAGCAGCTTAGCTCAGGGAAGGGGTACGCAGTATTTT. Protein: CASSLAQGRGTQYF.

The V gene is TRBV21-1, the J gene TRBJ2-1; the tabulated D call, TRBD2, remains unverified against the DNA. TRBV21-1 is annotated as a pseudogene. There are 17 residues in the CDR3. For the CDR3, the DNA is TGTGCCAGCAGCAAAGCGAGTAGCGGGACCTCCTACAATGAGCAGTTCTTC. This gives the protein CASSKASSGTSYNEQFF.

With regard to this clonotype: The conserved closing phenylalanine or tryptophan is absent in this CDR3, likely reflecting a read error. The V call is TRBV20-1, the J call TRBJ1-1, with D perhaps matching TRBD1 (6 bases). Germline V gene lookup returns CDR1 DFQATT and CDR2 SNEGSKA (reference sequence). Between the trimmed V and J ends, which lost 0 bases and 3 bases, there was a span of 14 bases. CDR3 size: 15 residues. The CDR3 region is CSARDPRGGDTEAFV. The CDR3 region has the DNA TGCAGTGCTAGAGATCCCAGGGGTGGGGACACTGAAGCTTTCGTT.

The J gene is TRBJ1-2, the V gene TRBV6-6; TRBD1 matches 7 bases. CDR1 and CDR2 (germline): MNHNY, SVGAGI (reference sequence). Trimming took 4 bases from V and 4 from J; bases not matched to a gene: 6. The CDR3 is made up of 14 amino acids. The CDR3 protein is CASSSPRDSYGYTF. The CDR3 DNA is TGTGCCAGCAGTTCCCCGCGGGACAGCTATGGCTACACCTTC.

This clonotype was counted between two and nine times. The rearrangement links TRBV6-5 to TRBJ2-3; D gene uncertain. Per the germline V gene, CDR1 is MNHEY and CDR2 is SVGAGI. V lost 2 bases, J lost 0 bases, and 9 bases lay in between. CDR3 length equals 15 residues. This chain's CDR3 is CASSYPGSSTDTQYF. CDR3 nucleotides: TGTGCCAGCAGTTACCCGGGCAGTAGCACAGATACGCAGTATTTT.

This clonotype was recorded a few times. The chain links TRBV29-1 to TRBJ2-7; D not resolved. Germline loops: CDR1 SQVTM, CDR2 ANQGSEA. V was shortened by 0 bases and J by 0 bases, with 9 bases between the two germline ends. This CDR3 is 14 amino acids long. The CDR3 sequence: CSVEDSPRSYEQYF. The CDR3 DNA sequence: TGCAGCGTTGAAGACTCGCCCCGCTCCTACGAGCAGTACTTC.

In nucleotides, the CDR3 is TGCAGTGCTAGACAGTCGACTAGCGTCTTCTCCTACGAGCAGTACTTC. This sequence encodes CSARQSTSVFSYEQYF. The genes are TRBV20-1 and TRBJ2-7; 8 bases line up with TRBD2. V lost 2 bases to trimming and J lost 0 bases; unmatched junction nucleotides: 9. The germline V gene has CDR1 DFQATT and CDR2 SNEGSKA (reference sequence). The CDR3 spans 16 residues.

This clonotype appeared a few times. This chain links TRBV7-9 with TRBJ1-1; D gene uncertain. Trimming removed 5 bases from V and 7 bases from J, with 8 bases in between. Germline values: CDR1 SEHNR, CDR2 FQNEAQ (reference sequence). This CDR3 spans 11 amino acids. As DNA, the CDR3 is TGTGCCAGCAGCCCTAAAGGTGAAGCTTTCTTT. It encodes CASSPKGEAFF. The full variable domain, in which reference TRBV7-9 and TRBJ1-1 provide the parts outside the CDR3, is DTGVSQNPRHKITKRGQNVTFRCDPISEHNRLYWYRQTLGQGPEFLTYFQNEAQLEKSRLLSDRFSAERPKGSFSTLEIQRTEQGDSAMYLCASSPKGEAFFGQGTRLTVV.

The chain is built from TRBV5-5 and TRBJ2-1, with 9 nucleotides matching TRBD2. The CDR3 is 15 residues long. Looked up from germline, CDR1 is SGHKS and CDR2 is YYEKEE (reference sequence). Unmatched junction bases numbered 7, after V lost 4 bases and J lost 5 bases. For the CDR3, the DNA is TGTGCCAGCAGCGCCCCGGGACTAGCCGACAATGAGCAGTTCTTC. Its protein product is CASSAPGLADNEQFF. Full variable domain (remainder filled in from reference TRBV5-5 and TRBJ2-1): DAGVTQSPTHLIKTRGQQVTLRCSPISGHKSVSWYQQVLGQGPQFIFQYYEKEERGRGNFPDRFSARQFPNYSSELNVNALLLGDSALYLCASSAPGLADNEQFFGPGTRLTVL.

This clonotype was seen a handful of times. The chain employs TRBV15 and TRBJ2-5; 7 nucleotides align to TRBD1. With 4 bases clipped from V and 2 bases from J, the junction kept 10 bases outside the gene matches. The germline gives CDR1 LNHNV, CDR2 YYDKDF (reference sequence). The CDR3 has 16 amino acids. CDR3 nucleotides: TGTGCCACCAGCACAGTACCGACAGGGAAGCAAGAGACCCAGTACTTC. Encoded protein: CATSTVPTGKQETQYF.

Only a few counts were recorded for this clonotype. This chain links TRBV5-1 with TRBJ2-5; D unclear. The better agreement between TRBJ2-7 and the DNA end casts doubt on the J call. Germline V gene lookup returns CDR1 SGHRS and CDR2 YFSETQ. The CDR3 runs to 14 residues. The CDR3 loop is CASSQSILGYEQYF. CDR3 in DNA: TGCGCCAGCAGCCAGAGCATCTTGGGCTACGAGCAGTACTTC.

The chain joins TRBV7-8 to TRBJ2-5, with D hard to call. Germline CDR1 SGHVS, CDR2 FQNEAQ. The V and J ends lost 4 bases and 2 bases respectively, with 23 bases between them. The CDR3 spans 18 residues. The CDR3, as DNA: TGTGCCAGCAGCTCCCCTATATTCCGGTCAAGAGTTCAAGAGACCCAGTACTTC. It is translated as CASSSPIFRSRVQETQYF.

V gene TRBV6-5 combines with J gene TRBJ2-1; D ambiguous. This CDR3 spans 14 amino acids. The germline CDR1 and CDR2 sequences are MNHEY and SVGAGI. Trimming took off 5 bases at V and 7 bases at J, with 15 bases between the two ends. Written as DNA, the CDR3 is TGTGCCAGCAGTCACAGAGGATTGGGAAATGAGCAGTTCTTC. It yields the protein CASSHRGLGNEQFF.

On this clonotype: The junction departs from the called germline gene at one end, perhaps through a read error. The V gene is TRBV5-1, the J gene TRBJ2-1, with TRBD2 matching 14 bases. This CDR3 region has 18 residues. The germline gives CDR1 SGHRS, CDR2 YFSETQ. For the CDR3, the DNA is TGCGCCAGCGGCTTGGGACTAGCGGGGGCCCACGGAGACAATGAGCAGTTCTTC. Translated: CASGLGLAGAHGDNEQFF.